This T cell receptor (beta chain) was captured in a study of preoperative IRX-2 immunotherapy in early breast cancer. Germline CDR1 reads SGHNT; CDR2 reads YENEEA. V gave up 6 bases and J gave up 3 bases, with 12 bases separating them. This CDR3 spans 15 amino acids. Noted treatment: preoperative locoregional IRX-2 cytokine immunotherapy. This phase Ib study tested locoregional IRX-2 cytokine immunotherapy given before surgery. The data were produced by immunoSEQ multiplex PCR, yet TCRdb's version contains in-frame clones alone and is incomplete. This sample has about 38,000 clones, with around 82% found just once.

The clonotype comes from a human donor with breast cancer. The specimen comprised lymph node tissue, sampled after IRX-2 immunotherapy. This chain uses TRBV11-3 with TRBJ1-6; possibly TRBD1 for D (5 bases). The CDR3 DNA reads TGTGCCAGCAGGGAGACAGACCTCTATAATTCACCCCTCCACTTT. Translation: CASRETDLYNSPLHF.